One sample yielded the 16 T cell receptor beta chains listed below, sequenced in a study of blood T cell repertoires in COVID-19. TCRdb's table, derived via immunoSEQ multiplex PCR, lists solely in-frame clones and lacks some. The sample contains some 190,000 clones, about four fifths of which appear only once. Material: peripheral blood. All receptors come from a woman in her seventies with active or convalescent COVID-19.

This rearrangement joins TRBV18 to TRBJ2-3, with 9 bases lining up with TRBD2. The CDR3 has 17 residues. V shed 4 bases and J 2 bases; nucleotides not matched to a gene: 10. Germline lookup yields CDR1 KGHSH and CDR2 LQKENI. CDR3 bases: TGTGCCAGCTCACAAGGGGATAGCGGGGGCTCCACAGATACGCAGTATTTT. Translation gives CASSQGDSGGSTDTQYF.

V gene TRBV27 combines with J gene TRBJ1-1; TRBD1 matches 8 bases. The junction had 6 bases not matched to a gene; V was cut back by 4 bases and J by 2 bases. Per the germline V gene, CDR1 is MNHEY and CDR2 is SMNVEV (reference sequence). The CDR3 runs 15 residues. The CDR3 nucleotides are TGTGCCAGCAGTTCCTCCGGGACAGGAAACACTGAAGCTTTCTTT. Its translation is CASSSSGTGNTEAFF.

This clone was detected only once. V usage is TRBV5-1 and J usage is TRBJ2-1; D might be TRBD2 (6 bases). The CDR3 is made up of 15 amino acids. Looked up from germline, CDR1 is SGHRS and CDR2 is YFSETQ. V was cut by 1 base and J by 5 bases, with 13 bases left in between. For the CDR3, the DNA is TGCGCCAGCAGCTTGAGGGCTAGCGTGAACAATGAGCAGTTCTTC. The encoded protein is CASSLRASVNNEQFF.

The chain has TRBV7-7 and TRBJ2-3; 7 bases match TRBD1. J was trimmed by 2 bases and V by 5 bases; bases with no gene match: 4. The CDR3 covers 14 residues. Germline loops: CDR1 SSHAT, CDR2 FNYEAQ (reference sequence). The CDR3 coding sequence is TGTGCCAGCAGCCGGACAGGAACCACAGATACGCAGTATTTT. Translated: CASSRTGTTDTQYF. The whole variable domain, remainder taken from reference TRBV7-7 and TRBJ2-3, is GAGVSQSPRYKVTKRGQDVTLRCDPISSHATLYWYQQALGQGPEFLTYFNYEAQPDKSGLPSDRFSAERPEGSISTLTIQRTEQRDSAMYRCASSRTGTTDTQYFGPGTRLTVL.

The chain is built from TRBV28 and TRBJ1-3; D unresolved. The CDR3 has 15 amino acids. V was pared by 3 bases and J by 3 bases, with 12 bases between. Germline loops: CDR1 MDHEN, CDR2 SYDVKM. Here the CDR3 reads CASSFASDLGNTIYF. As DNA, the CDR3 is TGTGCCAGCAGTTTCGCGTCCGATCTTGGAAACACCATATATTTT.

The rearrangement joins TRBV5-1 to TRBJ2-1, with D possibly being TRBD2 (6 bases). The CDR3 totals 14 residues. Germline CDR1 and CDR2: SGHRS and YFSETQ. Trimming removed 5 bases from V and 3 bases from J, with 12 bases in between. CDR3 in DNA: TGCGCCAGCAGAGGGTGGGAGGTCTACAATGAGCAGTTCTTC. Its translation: CASRGWEVYNEQFF. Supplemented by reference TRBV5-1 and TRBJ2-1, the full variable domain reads KAGVTQTPRYLIKTRGQQVTLSCSPISGHRSVSWYQQTPGQGLQFLFEYFSETQRNKGNFPGRFSGRQFSNSRSEMNVSTLELGDSALYLCASRGWEVYNEQFFGPGTRLTVL.

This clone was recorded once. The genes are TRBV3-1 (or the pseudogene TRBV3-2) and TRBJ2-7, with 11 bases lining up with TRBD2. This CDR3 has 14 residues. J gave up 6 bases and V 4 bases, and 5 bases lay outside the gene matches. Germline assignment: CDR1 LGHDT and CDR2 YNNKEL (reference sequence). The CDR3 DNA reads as TGTGCCAGCAGCCCACTAGCGGGAGTCCTCGAGCAGTACTTC. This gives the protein CASSPLAGVLEQYF.

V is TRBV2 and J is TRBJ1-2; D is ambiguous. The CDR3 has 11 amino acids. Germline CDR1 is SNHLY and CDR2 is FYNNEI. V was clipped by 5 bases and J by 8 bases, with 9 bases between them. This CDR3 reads CASSSGSGYTF. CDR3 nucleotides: TGTGCCAGCAGTTCAGGATCGGGCTACACCTTC.

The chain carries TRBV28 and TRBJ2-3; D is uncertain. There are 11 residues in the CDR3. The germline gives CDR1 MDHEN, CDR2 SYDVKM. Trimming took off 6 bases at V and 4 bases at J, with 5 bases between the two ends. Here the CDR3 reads CASRLSDTQYF. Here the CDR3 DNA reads TGTGCCAGCAGGCTATCAGATACGCAGTATTTT.

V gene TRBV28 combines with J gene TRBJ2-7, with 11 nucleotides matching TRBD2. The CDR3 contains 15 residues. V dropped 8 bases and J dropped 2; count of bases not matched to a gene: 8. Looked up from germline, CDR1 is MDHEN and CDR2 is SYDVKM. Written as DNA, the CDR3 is TGTGCCAGCGGGATAGCGGGAGGGCCGACCTACGAGCAGTACTTC. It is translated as CASGIAGGPTYEQYF.

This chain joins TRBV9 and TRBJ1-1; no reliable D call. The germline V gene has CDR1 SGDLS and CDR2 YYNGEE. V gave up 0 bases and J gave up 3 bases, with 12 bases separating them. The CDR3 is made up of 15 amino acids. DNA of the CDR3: TGTGCCAGCAGCGTAGGGAGCGACCAGTACACTGAAGCTTTCTTT. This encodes CASSVGSDQYTEAFF.

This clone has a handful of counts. The CDR3 spells CAWSRGQRYYGYTF. The CDR3 DNA reads as TGTGCCTGGAGCAGGGGACAGAGATACTATGGCTACACCTTC. The genes are TRBV30 and TRBJ1-2; 7 bases line up with TRBD1. The CDR3 contains 14 residues. V shed 3 bases, J shed 3 bases, and the junction held 7 bases outside the gene matches. Germline CDR1 and CDR2: GTSNPN and SVGIG (reference sequence).

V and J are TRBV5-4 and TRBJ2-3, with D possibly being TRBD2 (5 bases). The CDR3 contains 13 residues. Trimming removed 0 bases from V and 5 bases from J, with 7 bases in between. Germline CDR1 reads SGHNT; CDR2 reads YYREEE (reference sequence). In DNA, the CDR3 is TGTGCCAGCAGCTTGGACGGGGTAGATACGCAGTATTTT. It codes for CASSLDGVDTQYF. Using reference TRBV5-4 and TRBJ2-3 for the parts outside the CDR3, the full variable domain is ETGVTQSPTHLIKTRGQQVTLRCSSQSGHNTVSWYQQALGQGPQFIFQYYREEENGRGNFPPRFSGLQFPNYSSELNVNALELDDSALYLCASSLDGVDTQYFGPGTRLTVL.

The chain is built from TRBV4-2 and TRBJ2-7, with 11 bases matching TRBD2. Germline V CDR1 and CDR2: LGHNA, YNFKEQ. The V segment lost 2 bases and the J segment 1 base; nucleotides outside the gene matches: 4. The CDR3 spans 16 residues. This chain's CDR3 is CASSQTSGSRSYEQYF. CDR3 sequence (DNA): TGTGCCAGCAGCCAAACTAGCGGGAGCCGGTCCTACGAGCAGTACTTC.

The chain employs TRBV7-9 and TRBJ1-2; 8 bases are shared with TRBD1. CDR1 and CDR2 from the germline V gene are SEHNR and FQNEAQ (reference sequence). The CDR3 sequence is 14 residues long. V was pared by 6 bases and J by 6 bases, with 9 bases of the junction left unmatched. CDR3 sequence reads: CASRPDRVNDGYTF. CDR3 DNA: TGTGCCAGCAGACCGGACAGGGTAAACGATGGCTACACCTTC. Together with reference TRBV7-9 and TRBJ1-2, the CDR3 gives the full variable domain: DTGVSQNPRHKITKRGQNVTFRCDPISEHNRLYWYRQTLGQGPEFLTYFQNEAQLEKSRLLSDRFSAERPKGSFSTLEIQRTEQGDSAMYLCASRPDRVNDGYTFGSGTRLTVV.

CDR3 sequence reads: CASSPGSGSLNEQFF. The DNA of the CDR3 is TGTGCCAGCTCACCAGGGAGCGGGAGTCTCAATGAGCAGTTCTTC. The chain employs TRBV18 and TRBJ2-1, with 8 positions matching TRBD2. The germline gives CDR1 KGHSH, CDR2 LQKENI. The junction had 6 bases not matched to a gene; V was cut back by 2 bases and J by 6 bases. CDR3 length: 15 amino acids. Using reference TRBV18 and TRBJ2-1 for the parts outside the CDR3, the full variable domain is NAGVMQNPRHLVRRRGQEARLRCSPMKGHSHVYWYRQLPEEGLKFMVYLQKENIIDESGMPKERFSAEFPKEGPSILRIQQVVRGDSAAYFCASSPGSGSLNEQFFGPGTRLTVL.